What follows describes a single T cell receptor (beta chain). Its antigen is still unknown. The assay used was immunoSEQ (version v3.0), run at survey level. Sequencing efforts were directed toward about 35,000-50,000 T-cell genomes per sample. Libraries were prepared by immunoSEQ multiplex PCR; TCRdb keeps only in-frame clonotypes and omits some of them. The top ten hold roughly 9.2% of the sample, which has almost 20,000 clones, roughly nine tenths seen once. CDR1 is SGDLS, CDR2 YYNGEE, per germline. The CDR3 is 14 amino acids. V lost 2 bases, J lost 0 bases, and 6 bases lay in between. These data come from a study of long-term antiretroviral therapy in people with HIV. Study observations and caveats: ART was followed by higher diversity that remained below transplant donor controls. Comparison with controls showed narrower CDR3 length ranges in HIV repertoires. Pre-ART-expanded clones dominated the repertoire at all time points.

The J gene is TRBJ1-3, the V gene TRBV9, with D possibly TRBD1 on 5 matching bases. This sequence originates from a woman under 40 with HIV. Here the sequenced sample was unsorted PBMCs, taken 4.4 years before starting antiretroviral therapy. The CDR3 coding sequence is TGTGCCAGCAGCGTCGGGACCTCTGGAAACACCATATATTTT. Translation: CASSVGTSGNTIYF.